One sample yielded the 12 T cell receptor beta chains listed below, sequenced in a study of identical twins. TCRdb re-derived calls from the 5' RACE reads in MiXCR, one entry per CDR3 protein. Among some 630,000 distinct CDR3 sequences listed, around 7.5% were seen once. The sample also formed part of further work on yellow fever vaccine responses in identical twins.

Material: PBMCs. These TCRs come from a woman between 18 and 29 years old in good health.

V usage is TRBV4-1 and J usage is TRBJ2-7; D assignment may be TRBD1 or TRBD2 (7 bases each). CDR1 and CDR2 (germline): MGHRA, YSYEKL. V was clipped by 1 base and J by 6 bases, with 25 bases between them. This CDR3 contains 18 residues. The CDR3 region is CASSQGQGGSVGLGEQYF. The CDR3 nucleotides are TGCGCCAGCAGCCAAGGACAGGGAGGGTCGGTCGGCCTCGGCGAGCAGTACTTC.

This clonotype has just a few counts. The chain combines TRBV9 with TRBJ2-1; no reliable D call. CDR3 length: 13 residues. V was shortened by 0 bases and J by 6 bases, with 7 bases between the two germline ends. Germline values: CDR1 SGDLS, CDR2 YYNGEE. The CDR3: CASSVVSPNEQFF. The CDR3 DNA follows: TGTGCCAGCAGCGTAGTGTCCCCCAATGAGCAGTTCTTC.

This clonotype occurred a few times. The J gene is TRBJ1-2, the V gene TRBV7-9, with D perhaps TRBD1 (6 bases). V was pared by 4 bases and J by 9 bases, with 21 bases between. The length of the CDR3 is 15 residues. Germline values: CDR1 SEHNR, CDR2 FQNEAQ (reference sequence). CDR3 in amino acids: CASSSIPGHRISYTF. CDR3 nucleotide sequence: TGTGCCAGCAGCTCAATACCGGGACATAGGATAAGCTACACCTTC.

A few counts support this clonotype. The chain joins TRBV7-2 to TRBJ2-6, with a possible D match to TRBD1 (6 bases). With 8 bases removed from V and 1 base from J, the gap between germline ends came to 9 bases. The CDR3 loop spans 14 amino acids. Per the germline V gene, CDR1 is SGHTA and CDR2 is FQGNSA. In DNA, the CDR3 is TGTGCCAGCGCAACAGGGTCTGGGGCCAACGTCCTGACTTTC. It translates to CASATGSGANVLTF.

This clonotype was counted ten times or more. The chain couples TRBV20-1 to TRBJ2-2; maybe TRBD1 (6 bases). V lost 0 bases, J lost 7 bases, and 9 bases lay in between. The CDR3 is 13 residues long. Germline CDR1 and CDR2: DFQATT and SNEGSKA (reference sequence). The CDR3 DNA sequence: TGCAGTGCTAGAGATCAAGGGGGCGGGGAGCTGTTTTTT. The encoded protein is CSARDQGGGELFF.

This chain connects TRBV10-3 to TRBJ1-1; TRBD1 agrees at 7 bases. The germline V gene has CDR1 ENHRY and CDR2 SYGVKD. The CDR3 contains 15 residues. J gave up 1 base and V 3 bases, and 5 bases lay outside the gene matches. The CDR3 bases are TGTGCCATCAGTGACCAGGACAGGAGGAACACTGAAGCTTTCTTT. It yields the protein CAISDQDRRNTEAFF.

This clonotype was seen at least ten times. The V and J genes are TRBV6-5 and TRBJ1-2; 9 nucleotides match TRBD1. The germline CDR1 and CDR2 sequences are MNHEY and SVGAGI. The trim removed 2 bases at V and 5 bases at J, leaving 6 bases unmatched. CDR3 size: 15 residues. CDR3 DNA: TGTGCCAGCAGTTACAAGGGACAGGGATCTTATGGCTACACCTTC. The encoded protein is CASSYKGQGSYGYTF.

This clonotype was counted many times. V is TRBV10-2 and J is TRBJ2-4, with D perhaps TRBD1 (5 bases). This CDR3 is built from 14 residues. Germline values: CDR1 WSHSY, CDR2 SAAADI. V was pared by 7 bases and J by 0 bases, with 10 bases between. In nucleotides, the CDR3 is TGCGCCAGCACAGACAGCGTAGCCAAAAACATTCAGTACTTC. It specifies CASTDSVAKNIQYF.

The chain recombines TRBV4-1 with TRBJ2-5, with a possible D match to TRBD2 (6 bases). CDR1 is MGHRA, CDR2 YSYEKL, per germline. Trimming shortened V by 4 bases and J by 4 bases, and 16 bases separated the two germline ends. This CDR3 has 15 residues. The CDR3 is CASSPRTTRGETQYF. CDR3 bases: TGCGCCAGCAGCCCCCGGACTACCCGAGGAGAGACCCAGTACTTC.

This clonotype was observed many times. CDR3 DNA: TGTGCCACCAGTCCTTTTGGTAATCAGCCCCAGCATTTT. Residues: CATSPFGNQPQHF. The chain carries TRBV24-1 and TRBJ1-5; D is unresolved. V was clipped by 6 bases and J by 4 bases, with 9 bases between them. The CDR3 spans 13 residues. CDR1 and CDR2 from the germline V gene are KGHDR and SFDVKD.

At least ten counts were recorded for this clonotype. The V and J genes are TRBV20-1 and TRBJ2-5, with D perhaps matching TRBD1 (6 bases). The CDR3 sequence is 16 residues long. V lost 0 bases and J 1 base, leaving 15 bases between the germline ends. Germline assignment: CDR1 DFQATT and CDR2 SNEGSKA (reference sequence). The CDR3 loop is CSARDLIGGPQETQYF. The DNA for the CDR3 is TGCAGTGCTAGAGATCTCATAGGGGGTCCCCAAGAGACCCAGTACTTC.

This clonotype occurred many times. The chain recombines TRBV28 with TRBJ1-3, with 7 bases matching TRBD1. The CDR3 contains 20 residues. CDR1 and CDR2 (germline): MDHEN, SYDVKM. V lost 2 bases and J lost 0; bases outside the gene matches: 16. The CDR3 spells CASSLTQGQIQLSSGNTIYF. The CDR3 nucleotides read TGTGCCAGCAGTTTAACACAGGGACAGATACAACTAAGCTCTGGAAACACCATATATTTT.